The rows below give T cell receptor beta chains drawn from one sample of a study of cytomegalovirus exposure and HLA in healthy donors. Libraries were prepared by immunoSEQ multiplex PCR; TCRdb keeps only in-frame clonotypes and omits some of them. Counted here are 150,000 to 250,000 clones, around 80% occurring once; the ten biggest clones make up around 4.3%. The sequenced material came from PBMCs. The receptors come from a woman aged 30 to 39 in good health and CMV-seropositive. The CDR3 runs from the conserved cysteine through the conserved F or W. The order of the fields is J gene, D gene, V gene, CDR3 length, clone size, CDR3 protein, CDR3 DNA. The D gene is left open where the match is weak. For some rows the clone size is stated as once, few or many, or as a class when expanded; others skip it.

>TRBJ2-1|TRBD2|TRBV27|15|.
CASRRAGVAYNEQFF
TGTGCCAGCAGGAGAGCGGGAGTTGCTTACAATGAGCAGTTCTTC
>TRBJ1-5|.|TRBV6-1|15|few
CASSALGGQSQPQHF
TGTGCCAGCAGTGCCCTGGGAGGGCAGAGCCAGCCCCAGCATTTT
>TRBJ2-7|TRBD1|TRBV25-1|15|few
CASSEPRTGYDEQYF
TGTGCCAGCAGTGAACCCCGGACAGGGTACGACGAGCAGTACTTC
>TRBJ1-4|TRBD1|TRBV7-8|15|.
CASSLGGTGVEKLFF
TGTGCCAGCAGCTTAGGGGGGACAGGGGTTGAAAAACTGTTTTTT
>TRBJ1-2|.|TRBV5-8|19|.
CASSLEGQGSTIFPRGYTF
TGTGCCAGCAGCTTGGAAGGGCAGGGTAGCACCATATTCCCCCGCGGCTACACCTTC
>TRBJ1-2|.|TRBV6-5|15|.
CASSYSRQASYGYTF
TGTGCCAGCAGTTACTCCAGACAGGCCAGCTATGGCTACACCTTC
>TRBJ2-7|TRBD1|TRBV10-3|13|.
CAINPGGHYEQYF
TGTGCCATCAACCCAGGGGGTCACTACGAGCAGTACTTC
>TRBJ1-2|.|TRBV6-5|12|.
CASRKIGDGYTF
TGTGCCAGCAGGAAAATAGGGGATGGCTACACCTTC
>TRBJ2-7|TRBD1|TRBV29-1|15|.
CSVSKGAGLSYEQYF
TGCAGCGTCTCTAAGGGGGCAGGACTCTCCTACGAGCAGTACTTC
>TRBJ2-2|TRBD2|TRBV9|17|.
CASSLRGLAGEPGELFF
TGTGCCAGCAGCCTCAGGGGACTAGCGGGAGAGCCCGGGGAGCTGTTTTTT
>TRBJ2-7|.|TRBV29-1|13|once
CSASSADPYEQYF
TGCAGCGCCTCTAGCGCCGACCCCTACGAGCAGTACTTC
>TRBJ2-5|.|TRBV2|14|few
CASSGASYQETQYF
TGTGCCAGCAGTGGGGCCAGCTACCAAGAGACCCAGTACTTC
>TRBJ2-7|TRBD1|TRBV7-2|14|.
CASSSPGQGYEQYF
TGTGCCAGCAGCTCGCCGGGACAGGGATACGAGCAGTACTTC
>TRBJ2-3|TRBD2|TRBV7-9|14|.
CASKSGSRADTQYF
TGTGCCAGCAAAAGCGGGAGCCGCGCAGATACGCAGTATTTT
>TRBJ1-4|TRBD1|TRBV7-9|15|.
CASSSDREVGEKLFF
TGTGCCAGCAGCTCCGACAGGGAAGTGGGTGAAAAACTGTTTTTT
>TRBJ2-3|TRBD2|TRBV9|16|.
CASSLGLAGLGDTQYF
TGTGCCAGCAGCCTCGGACTAGCGGGGCTCGGGGATACGCAGTATTTT
>TRBJ2-2|.|TRBV4-3|16|once
CASSQGNRALTGELFF
TGCGCCAGCAGCCAAGGAAACAGGGCTCTCACCGGGGAGCTGTTTTTT
>TRBJ2-7|.|TRBV11-2|14|.
CASSLLWRDDEQYF
TGTGCCAGCAGCTTACTTTGGAGAGACGACGAGCAGTACTTC
>TRBJ2-6|.|TRBV10-3|15|.
CAISDRVTGANVLTF
TGTGCCATCAGTGACAGGGTAACTGGGGCCAACGTCCTGACTTTC
>TRBJ1-6|.|TRBV7-9|15|.
CASSPAPRWDSPLHF
TGTGCCAGCAGCCCCGCCCCCAGGTGGGATTCACCCCTCCACTTT
>TRBJ1-4|.|TRBV7-9|16|.
CASRRSGTERDEKLFF
TGTGCCAGCCGCCGATCTGGGACTGAGAGAGATGAAAAACTGTTTTTT
>TRBJ1-5|.|TRBV19|14|.
CASREEGWNQPQHF
TGTGCCAGTAGAGAGGAGGGCTGGAATCAGCCCCAGCATTTT
>TRBJ2-3|.|TRBV15|14|few
CATGLADFTDTQYF
TGTGCCACCGGGTTAGCCGATTTCACAGATACGCAGTATTTT